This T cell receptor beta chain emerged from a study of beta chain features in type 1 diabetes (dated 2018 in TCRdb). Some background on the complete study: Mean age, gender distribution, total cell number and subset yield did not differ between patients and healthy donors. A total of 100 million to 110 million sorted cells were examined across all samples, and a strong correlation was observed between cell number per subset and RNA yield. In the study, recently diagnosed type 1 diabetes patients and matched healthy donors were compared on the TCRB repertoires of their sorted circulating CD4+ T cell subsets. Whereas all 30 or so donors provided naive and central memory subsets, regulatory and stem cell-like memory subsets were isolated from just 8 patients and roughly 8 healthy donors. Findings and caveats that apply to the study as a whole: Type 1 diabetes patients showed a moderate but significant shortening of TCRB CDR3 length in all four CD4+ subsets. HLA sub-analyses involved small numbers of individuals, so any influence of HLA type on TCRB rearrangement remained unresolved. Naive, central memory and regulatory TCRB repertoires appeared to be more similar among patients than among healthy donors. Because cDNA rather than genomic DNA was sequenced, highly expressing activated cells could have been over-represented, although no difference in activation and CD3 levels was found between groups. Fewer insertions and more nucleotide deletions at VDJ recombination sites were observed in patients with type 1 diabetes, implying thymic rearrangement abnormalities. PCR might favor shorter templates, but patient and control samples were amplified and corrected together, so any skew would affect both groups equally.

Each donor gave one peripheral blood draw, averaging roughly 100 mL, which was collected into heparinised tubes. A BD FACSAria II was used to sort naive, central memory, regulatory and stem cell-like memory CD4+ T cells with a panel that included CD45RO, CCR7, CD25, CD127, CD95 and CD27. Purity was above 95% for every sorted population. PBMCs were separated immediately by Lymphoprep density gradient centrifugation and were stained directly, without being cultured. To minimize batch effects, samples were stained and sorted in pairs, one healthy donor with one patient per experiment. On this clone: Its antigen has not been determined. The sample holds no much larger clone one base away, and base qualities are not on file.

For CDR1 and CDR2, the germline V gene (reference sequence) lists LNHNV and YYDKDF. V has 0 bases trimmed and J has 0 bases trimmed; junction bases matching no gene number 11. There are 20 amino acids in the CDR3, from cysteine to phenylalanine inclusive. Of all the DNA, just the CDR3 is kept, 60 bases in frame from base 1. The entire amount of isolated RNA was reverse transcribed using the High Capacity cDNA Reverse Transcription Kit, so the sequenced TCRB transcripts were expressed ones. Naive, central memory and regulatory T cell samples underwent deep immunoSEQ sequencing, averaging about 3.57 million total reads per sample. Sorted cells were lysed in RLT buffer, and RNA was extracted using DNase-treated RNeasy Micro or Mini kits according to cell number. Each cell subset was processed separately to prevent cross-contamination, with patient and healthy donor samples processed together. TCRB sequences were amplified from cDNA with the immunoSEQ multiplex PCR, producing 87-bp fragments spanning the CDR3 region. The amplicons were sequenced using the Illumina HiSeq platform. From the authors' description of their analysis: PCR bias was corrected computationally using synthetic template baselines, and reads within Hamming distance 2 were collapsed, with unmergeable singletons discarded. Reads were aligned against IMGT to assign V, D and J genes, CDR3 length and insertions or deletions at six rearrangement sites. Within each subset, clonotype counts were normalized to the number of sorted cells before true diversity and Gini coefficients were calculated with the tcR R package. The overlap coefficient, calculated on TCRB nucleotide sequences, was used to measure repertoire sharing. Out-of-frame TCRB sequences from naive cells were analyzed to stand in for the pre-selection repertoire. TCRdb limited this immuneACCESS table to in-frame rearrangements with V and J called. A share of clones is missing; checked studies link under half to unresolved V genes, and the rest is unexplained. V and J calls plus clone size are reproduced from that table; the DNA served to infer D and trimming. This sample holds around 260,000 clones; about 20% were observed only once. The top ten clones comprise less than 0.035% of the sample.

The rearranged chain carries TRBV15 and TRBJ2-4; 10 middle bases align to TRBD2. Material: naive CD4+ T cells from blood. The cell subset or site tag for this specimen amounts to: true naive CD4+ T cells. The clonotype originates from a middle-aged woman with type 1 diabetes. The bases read TGTGCCACCAGCAGAGATGCGGGACTAGCGTCACTGGTAGCCAAAAACATTCAGTACTTC. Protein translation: CATSRDAGLASLVAKNIQYF.